These 21 T cell receptor beta chains came from one sample sequenced in a study of shared clonotypes between healthy human individuals. TCRdb keeps only in-frame clones here, not all; method: immunoSEQ multiplex PCR. The sample includes more than 550,000 clones, 72% seen only once; the top ten take around 1.8%. The specimen was memory CD4+ T cells sorted from blood. Subset in this sample: CD45RA-negative fraction. These receptors all come from a woman in her 30s in good health.

V usage is TRBV7-8 and J usage is TRBJ1-2; D is perhaps TRBD1 (6 bases). Germline V gives CDR1 SGHVS, CDR2 FQNEAQ. Trimming removed 1 base from V and 4 bases from J, with 7 bases in between. CDR3 length: 13 residues. CDR3 sequence: CASSLDRAYGYTF. The CDR3 DNA reads TGTGCCAGCAGCTTAGACAGGGCCTATGGCTACACCTTC.

This clone was seen a handful of times. J is TRBJ2-2 and V is TRBV19; D not certain. The CDR3 contains 13 residues. The germline V and J ends were trimmed by 6 bases and 5 bases, with 10 bases remaining between them. Germline CDR1 is LNHDA and CDR2 is SQIVND (reference sequence). DNA of the CDR3: TGTGCCAGTAGAATGATAGCAACCGGGGAGCTGTTTTTT. Translated, it gives CASRMIATGELFF.

The chain recombines TRBV27 with TRBJ2-1; the D gene is possibly TRBD2 (5 bases). V lost 2 bases and J lost 5, with 13 bases in between. This CDR3 contains 15 residues. Per germline, CDR1 MNHEY and CDR2 SMNVEV (reference sequence). DNA for the CDR3: TGTGCCAGCAGTTTAAACTGGGAGATAAACAATGAGCAGTTCTTC. Protein: CASSLNWEINNEQFF.

In this sample, this clone turned up once. The J gene is TRBJ2-3, the V gene TRBV7-9; 15 bases map to TRBD2. The germline gives CDR1 SEHNR, CDR2 FQNEAQ (reference sequence). V lost 4 bases and J lost 3; bases outside the gene matches: 11. There are 19 residues in the CDR3. The CDR3 DNA follows: TGTGCCAGCAGCTACCTTGGGACTAGCGGGAGGAGGGGGACAGATACGCAGTATTTT. It yields the protein CASSYLGTSGRRGTDTQYF.

The chain recombines TRBV11-2 with TRBJ1-2, with a weak D call TRBD1 (6 bases). Trimming pared 5 bases from V and 1 base from J, leaving 14 bases between. The CDR3 sequence is 15 residues long. Germline V gene data show CDR1 as SGHAT and CDR2 as FQNNGV. The CDR3 bases are TGTGCCAGCAGCCAAGCAGGGGTTTTTAACTATGGCTACACCTTC. Translating it yields CASSQAGVFNYGYTF.

The rearrangement joins TRBV7-9 to TRBJ2-7, with 11 bases aligning to TRBD2. Germline loops: CDR1 SEHNR, CDR2 FQNEAQ (reference sequence). The CDR3 contains 16 residues. The junction had 8 bases not matched to a gene; V was cut back by 5 bases and J by 2 bases. The CDR3 nucleotides are TGTGCCAGCAGCCCGGGACTAGCGGACGATCCCTACGAGCAGTACTTC. It encodes CASSPGLADDPYEQYF.

The count of this clone is one. The chain has TRBV15 and TRBJ1-5; 8 positions agree with TRBD1. The V gene end was trimmed by 2 bases and the J gene end by 0 bases; junction bases not matched to a gene: 6. The germline V gene encodes CDR1 LNHNV and CDR2 YYDKDF (reference sequence). The CDR3 spans 17 residues. The CDR3 DNA follows: TGTGCCACCAGCAGACCTCCCGGACAGGGTAGCAATCAGCCCCAGCATTTT. This encodes CATSRPPGQGSNQPQHF.

This clone appeared once. J is TRBJ1-5 and V is TRBV30, with 10 bases identical to TRBD1. The V gene end was trimmed by 3 bases and the J gene end by 2 bases; junction bases not matched to a gene: 4. The CDR3 consists of 15 residues. The germline V gene has CDR1 GTSNPN and CDR2 SVGIG (reference sequence). Here the CDR3 DNA reads TGTGCCTGGAGCGGGACAGGGGACCGCAATCAGCCCCAGCATTTT. Its protein is CAWSGTGDRNQPQHF.

The chain is built from TRBV19 and TRBJ1-1; D is ambiguous. The CDR3 is made up of 12 amino acids. Germline lookup yields CDR1 LNHDA and CDR2 SQIVND (reference sequence). The germline V and J ends were trimmed by 3 bases and 2 bases, with 4 bases remaining between them. CDR3 coding DNA: TGTGCCAGTAGTATCTCTAACACTGAAGCTTTCTTT. It translates to CASSISNTEAFF.

Regarding this clone: Distinct nucleotide sequences in the sample also encode this CDR3. The chain recombines TRBV5-1 with TRBJ1-4; possible D gene TRBD1, 6 bases. The CDR3 spans 16 residues. Germline V gives CDR1 SGHRS, CDR2 YFSETQ. V shed 0 bases and J shed 5 bases, with 14 bases lying between them. CDR3 nucleotide sequence: TGCGCCAGCAGCTTGGTACAGGGTGGGCCAAATGAAAAACTGTTTTTT. This gives the protein CASSLVQGGPNEKLFF.

The chain uses TRBV6-1 and TRBJ1-3; D perhaps matches TRBD1 (6 bases). The CDR3 spans 12 residues. In germline, CDR1 is MNHNS, CDR2 SASEGT. V was clipped by 5 bases and J by 11 bases, with 13 bases between them. The CDR3 reads CASSTGQTPIYF. The DNA of the CDR3 is TGTGCCAGCAGTACTGGACAGACCCCCATATATTTT.

The chain uses TRBV7-2 and TRBJ2-3; D ambiguous. Trimming left V 1 base short and J 2 bases short, with 13 bases between. Germline CDR1 and CDR2: SGHTA and FQGNSA. The CDR3 runs 16 residues. This CDR3 reads CASSLVAASSTDTQYF. The CDR3 DNA sequence: TGTGCCAGCAGCTTAGTGGCAGCCTCATCCACAGATACGCAGTATTTT.

CDR3 in amino acids: CASTDRGNQPQHF. For the CDR3, the DNA is TGTGCCAGCACGGACAGGGGAAATCAGCCCCAGCATTTT. The rearrangement uses TRBV6-1 and TRBJ1-5, with 9 nucleotides matching TRBD1. V lost 7 bases, J lost 4 bases, and 2 bases stayed unmatched. Germline CDR1 and CDR2: MNHNS and SASEGT. This CDR3 is 13 amino acids long.

The rearrangement links TRBV4-1 to TRBJ2-5; possibly TRBD2 for D (6 bases). This CDR3 comprises 13 residues. V lost 6 bases and J lost 3, with 11 bases in between. Germline V gene lookup returns CDR1 MGHRA and CDR2 YSYEKL. CDR3 DNA sequence: TGCGCCAGCAGATGGCCGGGGGAAGAGACCCAGTACTTC. Protein product: CASRWPGEETQYF.

The chain joins TRBV2 to TRBJ1-4, with D unresolved. The germline gives CDR1 SNHLY, CDR2 FYNNEI. This CDR3 is 13 amino acids long. Trimming removed 4 bases at V and 4 bases at J, with 7 bases between. CDR3 DNA: TGTGCCAGCAGTGGGTCAGTTAATGAAAAACTGTTTTTT. Encoded protein: CASSGSVNEKLFF.

The chain carries TRBV19 and TRBJ1-5, with D tentatively TRBD1 (5 bases). Trimming left V 4 bases short and J 0 bases short, with 13 bases between. The CDR3 has 16 residues. CDR1 LNHDA and CDR2 SQIVND come from the germline V gene (reference sequence). CDR3 amino acids: CASSTQGTYSNQPQHF. CDR3 nucleotides: TGTGCCAGTAGTACCCAGGGAACTTATAGCAATCAGCCCCAGCATTTT.

The chain couples TRBV6-4 to TRBJ2-3; 8 bases match TRBD2. CDR1 is MRHNA, CDR2 SNTAGT, per germline. This CDR3 is built from 14 residues. The ends lost 4 bases at V and 3 bases at J; junction bases unmatched: 3. CDR3 residues: CASSVQRETDTQYF. In DNA form, the CDR3 reads TGTGCCAGCAGTGTCCAGCGGGAGACAGATACGCAGTATTTT.

The V gene is TRBV7-9, the J gene TRBJ1-5; the D is unclear. Trimming removed 3 bases at V and 7 bases at J, with 7 bases between. Germline CDR1 is SEHNR and CDR2 is FQNEAQ (reference sequence). This CDR3 comprises 12 residues. In DNA, the CDR3 is TGTGCCAGCAGCTTGGAGGTACAGCCCCAGCATTTT. Its translation is CASSLEVQPQHF.

The CDR3 region has the DNA TGTGCCAGCCGGTTGTCCGTGAGCTCCTACAATGAGCAGTTCTTC. It specifies CASRLSVSSYNEQFF. The chain links TRBV7-3 to TRBJ2-1, with D unresolved. Trimming took 8 bases from V and 0 from J, leaving 14 bases between them. Germline V lookup: CDR1 SGHTA, CDR2 FQGTGA. The CDR3 runs 15 residues.

V is TRBV6-5 and J is TRBJ2-7; D is ambiguous. The germline V and J ends were trimmed by 3 bases and 3 bases, with 15 bases remaining between them. Germline-derived CDR1 and CDR2 are MNHEY and SVGAGI. This CDR3 contains 15 residues. The CDR3 coding sequence is TGTGCCAGCAGTTATGACCCATTGGCTGGCTACGAGCAGTACTTC. It translates to CASSYDPLAGYEQYF.

V is TRBV5-1 and J is TRBJ1-4, with D unclear. V lost 2 bases and J lost 0, with 5 bases in between. The germline V gene has CDR1 SGHRS and CDR2 YFSETQ. CDR3 length: 14 amino acids. CDR3: CASSFRPTNEKLFF. CDR3 in DNA: TGCGCCAGCAGCTTCAGGCCAACTAATGAAAAACTGTTTTTT. The variable domain in full, completed from reference TRBV5-1 and TRBJ1-4, reads KAGVTQTPRYLIKTRGQQVTLSCSPISGHRSVSWYQQTPGQGLQFLFEYFSETQRNKGNFPGRFSGRQFSNSRSEMNVSTLELGDSALYLCASSFRPTNEKLFFGSGTQLSVL.